The 26 T cell receptor beta chains below were found in one sample sequenced in a study of blood T cell repertoires in COVID-19. TCRdb's table, derived via immunoSEQ multiplex PCR, lists solely in-frame clones and lacks some. The data hold about 170,000 clones, with around four fifths observed a single time. The sample comprised peripheral blood. The receptors stem from a woman aged 70-85 years who had recovered from COVID-19.

This sequence joins TRBV18 and TRBJ2-5, with D perhaps matching TRBD1 (6 bases). Trimming shortened V by 3 bases and J by 4 bases, and 15 bases separated the two germline ends. Germline V gives CDR1 KGHSH, CDR2 LQKENI. There are 15 residues in the CDR3. The DNA for the CDR3 is TGTGCCAGCTCACCGGGGGCCGGACACACAGAGACCCAGTACTTC. Translating it yields CASSPGAGHTETQYF.

V is TRBV28 and J is TRBJ1-2; TRBD1 agrees at 8 bases. The CDR3 extends over 15 amino acids. With V trimmed by 3 bases and J by 5 bases, 8 bases remained unmatched. The germline gives CDR1 MDHEN, CDR2 SYDVKM. The CDR3 sequence: CASSFPGGAWYGYTF. CDR3 in DNA: TGTGCCAGCAGTTTCCCAGGGGGCGCATGGTATGGCTACACCTTC.

The count of this clone is one. This chain connects TRBV7-2 to TRBJ1-3; a weak D match, TRBD1 (5 bases). CDR3 size: 16 residues. Germline lookup yields CDR1 SGHTA and CDR2 FQGNSA. V lost 2 bases and J 2 bases, leaving 13 bases between the germline ends. The CDR3: CASSLFSGMPGNTIYF. The CDR3 nucleotides are TGTGCCAGCAGCTTATTTTCAGGGATGCCTGGAAACACCATATATTTT.

V gene TRBV28 combines with J gene TRBJ1-6; D call uncertain. Germline V CDR1 and CDR2: MDHEN, SYDVKM. The V and J ends lost 2 bases and 6 bases respectively, with 8 bases between them. The CDR3 extends over 14 amino acids. The CDR3 protein is CASSLGRANSPLHF. The CDR3 DNA reads as TGTGCCAGCAGTTTAGGTCGAGCTAATTCACCCCTCCACTTT. The full variable domain, in which reference TRBV28 and TRBJ1-6 provide the parts outside the CDR3, is DVKVTQSSRYLVKRTGEKVFLECVQDMDHENMFWYRQDPGLGLRLIYFSYDVKMKEKGDIPEGYSVSREKKERFSLILESASTNQTSMYLCASSLGRANSPLHFGNGTRLTVT.

A few counts support this clone. The V gene is TRBV5-8, the J gene TRBJ1-1; D is uncertain. CDR3 size: 11 residues. V lost 4 bases, J lost 3 bases, and 4 bases lay in between. Germline CDR1 and CDR2: SGHTS and YDEGEE. This CDR3 reads CASSPDTEAFF. The CDR3 nucleotides are TGTGCCAGCAGCCCGGACACTGAAGCTTTCTTT. The full variable domain, completed using reference TRBV5-8 and TRBJ1-1, is EAGVTQSPTHLIKTRGQQATLRCSPISGHTSVYWYQQALGLGLQFLLWYDEGEERNRGNFPPRFSGRQFPNYSSELNVNALELEDSALYLCASSPDTEAFFGQGTRLTVV.

The table lists this clone with many counts. This CDR3 reads CASSALRGGGTEAFF. The CDR3 DNA follows: TGTGCCAGCAGTGCTCTGCGGGGGGGCGGCACTGAAGCTTTCTTT. The chain couples TRBV28 to TRBJ1-1; a possible D gene is TRBD1 (6 bases). The ends were cut back, 5 bases at V and 4 bases at J, with 17 bases in the middle. Germline lookup yields CDR1 MDHEN and CDR2 SYDVKM. The CDR3 length is 15 residues.

The V call is TRBV6-5, the J call TRBJ1-2; D not certain. Germline V lookup: CDR1 MNHEY, CDR2 SVGAGI. The V and J ends lost 5 bases and 5 bases respectively, with 9 bases between them. This CDR3 is built from 12 residues. The CDR3 is CASSTDAYGYTF. CDR3 nucleotide sequence: TGTGCCAGCAGTACAGATGCGTATGGCTACACCTTC.

The count of this clone is one. V is TRBV29-1 and J is TRBJ1-2; TRBD1 aligns across 8 bases. J was trimmed by 8 bases and V by 6 bases; bases with no gene match: 5. There are 11 residues in the CDR3. CDR1 and CDR2 from the germline V gene are SQVTM and ANQGSEA. The CDR3 loop is CSVDRGGGYTF. In nucleotides, the CDR3 is TGCAGCGTCGACAGGGGTGGAGGCTACACCTTC.

V usage is TRBV7-3 and J usage is TRBJ2-3; TRBD1 aligns across 8 bases. Germline trimming cut 5 bases from V and 2 bases from J; bases unmatched to any gene: 6. The germline V gene encodes CDR1 SGHTA and CDR2 FQGTGA. The CDR3 has 15 residues. CDR3 residues: CASSPTGGNTDTQYF. CDR3 in DNA: TGTGCCAGCAGCCCCACAGGGGGTAACACAGATACGCAGTATTTT. Full variable domain (outside the CDR3, taken from reference TRBV7-3 and TRBJ2-3): GAGVSQTPSNKVTEKGKYVELRCDPISGHTALYWYRQSLGQGPEFLIYFQGTGAADDSGLPNDRFFAVRPEGSVSTLKIQRTERGDSAVYLCASSPTGGNTDTQYFGPGTRLTVL.

This chain uses TRBV27 with TRBJ2-1; 8 nucleotides align to TRBD2. Germline CDR1 reads MNHEY; CDR2 reads SMNVEV (reference sequence). CDR3 length equals 17 residues. Unmatched junction bases numbered 19, after V lost 6 bases and J lost 9 bases. CDR3 DNA sequence: TGTGCCAGCAGCTCCCCGGGACTAGGGCACAATGAGGGTGAGCAGTTCTTC. Translated, it gives CASSSPGLGHNEGEQFF.

The rearrangement links TRBV19 to TRBJ1-3; D perhaps matches TRBD1 (5 bases). Germline V lookup: CDR1 LNHDA, CDR2 SQIVND (reference sequence). V was cut by 7 bases and J by 0 bases, with 13 bases left in between. The CDR3 contains 15 residues. For the CDR3, the DNA is TGTGCCAGTACCCGGGACTCAAGCTCTGGAAACACCATATATTTT. As protein: CASTRDSSSGNTIYF.

The rearrangement uses TRBV18 and TRBJ2-7, with TRBD2 identical over 7 bases. Germline-derived CDR1 and CDR2 are KGHSH and LQKENI. V was pared by 0 bases and J by 4 bases, with 6 bases of the junction left unmatched. CDR3 length: 15 residues. The CDR3 DNA reads TGTGCCAGCTCACCACCGGGGGGAGGGCGGTACGAGCAGTACTTC. Translating it yields CASSPPGGGRYEQYF.

V and J are TRBV9 and TRBJ2-6; D is possibly TRBD1 (6 bases). The CDR3 runs to 18 residues. V lost 5 bases and J lost 0, with 18 bases in between. Germline CDR1 reads SGDLS; CDR2 reads YYNGEE. The CDR3 region is CASSGARGLLSGANVLTF. In nucleotides, the CDR3 is TGTGCCAGCAGTGGGGCCAGGGGTCTCCTCTCTGGGGCCAACGTCCTGACTTTC.

The chain uses TRBV16 and TRBJ1-6; D is ambiguous. Trimming took off 4 bases at V and 7 bases at J, with 2 bases between the two ends. The CDR3 consists of 11 residues. Germline assignment: CDR1 KGHSY and CDR2 FQNENV. The CDR3 DNA sequence: TGTGCCAGCAGCCCAAATTCACCCCTCCACTTT. It translates to CASSPNSPLHF.

The rearrangement joins TRBV7-7 to TRBJ2-5; TRBD2 matches 13 bases. This CDR3 spans 16 amino acids. Germline values: CDR1 SSHAT, CDR2 FNYEAQ (reference sequence). The J segment lost 9 bases and the V segment lost 0 bases, leaving 7 bases of the junction unmatched. The CDR3 spells CASSLAGTSGIGAQYF. CDR3 DNA sequence: TGTGCCAGCAGCTTAGCGGGGACTAGCGGGATCGGGGCCCAGTACTTC.

This chain uses TRBV5-1 with TRBJ1-6; D remains unclear. This CDR3 is 15 amino acids long. The ends were cut back, 3 bases at V and 5 bases at J, with 12 bases in the middle. The germline V gene has CDR1 SGHRS and CDR2 YFSETQ. CDR3 sequence (DNA): TGCGCCAGCAGCTCCGGACGGAGGGATAATTCACCCCTCCACTTT. Its translation is CASSSGRRDNSPLHF.

This clone is labeled medium-sized. The rearrangement uses TRBV9 and TRBJ2-3; D unresolved. Germline CDR1 and CDR2: SGDLS and YYNGEE. The CDR3 contains 14 residues. V lost 0 bases and J 1 base, leaving 6 bases between the germline ends. Here the CDR3 reads CASSVASRTDTQYF. The CDR3, as DNA: TGTGCCAGCAGCGTAGCTTCCCGCACAGATACGCAGTATTTT. Looking up the rest from reference TRBV9 and TRBJ2-3 gives the full variable domain: DSGVTQTPKHLITATGQRVTLRCSPRSGDLSVYWYQQSLDQGLQFLIQYYNGEERAKGNILERFSAQQFPDLHSELNLSSLELGDSALYFCASSVASRTDTQYFGPGTRLTVL.

The V gene is TRBV2, the J gene TRBJ2-5, with TRBD2 as a possible D gene (6 bases). V gave up 11 bases and J gave up 2 bases, with 9 bases separating them. This CDR3 contains 11 residues. The V gene's germline CDR1 is SNHLY and CDR2 FYNNEI. The CDR3 loop is CASRGQETQYF. CDR3 DNA: TGTGCCTCTCGGGGGCAAGAGACCCAGTACTTC. Based on the CDR3 plus reference TRBV2 and TRBJ2-5, the full variable domain is EPEVTQTPSHQVTQMGQEVILRCVPISNHLYFYWYRQILGQKVEFLVSFYNNEISEKSEIFDDQFSVERPDGSNFTLKIRSTKLEDSAMYFCASRGQETQYFGPGTRLLVL.

DNA for the CDR3: TGTGCCAGTAGTCGCGGGGCCGCTAACTATGGCTACACCTTC. This codes for CASSRGAANYGYTF. The rearrangement uses TRBV19 and TRBJ1-2; D possibly corresponds to TRBD1 (5 bases). Trimming stripped 5 bases from V and 0 bases from J, with 10 bases between. Germline V gene data show CDR1 as LNHDA and CDR2 as SQIVND (reference sequence). The CDR3 sequence is 14 residues long.

The genes are TRBV19 and TRBJ2-7; 10 nucleotides match TRBD1. The length of the CDR3 is 14 residues. CDR1 LNHDA and CDR2 SQIVND come from the germline V gene (reference sequence). Trimming removed 6 bases from V and 5 bases from J; junction bases left unmatched: 7. The DNA for the CDR3 is TGTGCCAGTAGCCTCCCCGGGACAGGGGACGAGCAGTACTTC. It yields the protein CASSLPGTGDEQYF.

The gene calls are TRBV5-1 and TRBJ2-5; 11 bases line up with TRBD1. The germline V gene has CDR1 SGHRS and CDR2 YFSETQ. This CDR3 has 16 residues. The V gene end was trimmed by 0 bases and the J gene end by 4 bases; junction bases not matched to a gene: 5. The CDR3 DNA reads as TGCGCCAGCAGCTTGGAAGGGGACAGGGGGGGAGAGACCCAGTACTTC. Its translation: CASSLEGDRGGETQYF.

The V call is TRBV5-1, the J call TRBJ1-6; 10 bases are a match to TRBD1. Germline trimming cut 4 bases from V and 11 bases from J; bases unmatched to any gene: 6. The germline CDR1 and CDR2 sequences are SGHRS and YFSETQ. The CDR3 sequence is 14 residues long. CDR3 DNA sequence: TGCGCCAGCAGCCCTGGGACAGGGGTCCCACCCCTCCACTTT. Translation: CASSPGTGVPPLHF.

The CDR3 nucleotides read TGTGCCAGCAGTTACTCGGCCCCAGGCACAGATACGCAGTATTTT. Translating it yields CASSYSAPGTDTQYF. The genes are TRBV6-6 and TRBJ2-3; D unresolved. Looked up from germline, CDR1 is MNHNY and CDR2 is SVGAGI (reference sequence). Trimming left V 0 bases short and J 1 base short, with 8 bases between. The CDR3 loop spans 15 amino acids.

This chain uses TRBV27 with TRBJ2-2; 7 bases are shared with TRBD1. The CDR3 has 12 amino acids. V was pared by 8 bases and J by 7 bases, with 4 bases of the junction left unmatched. Germline V gives CDR1 MNHEY, CDR2 SMNVEV (reference sequence). The CDR3 here is CASLGGFGELFF. The CDR3, as DNA: TGTGCCAGCCTAGGGGGCTTCGGGGAGCTGTTTTTT.

This chain links TRBV30 with TRBJ1-2, with 8 bases identical to TRBD1. CDR1 is GTSNPN and CDR2 is SVGIG in the germline V gene (reference sequence). The length of the CDR3 is 11 residues. J lost 8 bases, V lost 8 bases, and 7 bases had no gene match. The CDR3 sequence: CASGQGRGYTF. CDR3 DNA: TGTGCCAGCGGACAGGGTCGCGGCTACACCTTC.

The chain carries TRBV28 and TRBJ1-1, with TRBD1 matching 7 bases. The CDR3 sequence is 18 residues long. Germline V gives CDR1 MDHEN, CDR2 SYDVKM. The trim removed 5 bases at V and 0 bases at J, leaving 15 bases unmatched. The CDR3: CASSGYRDRFFMNTEAFF. CDR3 DNA sequence: TGTGCCAGCAGTGGATACCGGGACAGATTCTTCATGAACACTGAAGCTTTCTTT.